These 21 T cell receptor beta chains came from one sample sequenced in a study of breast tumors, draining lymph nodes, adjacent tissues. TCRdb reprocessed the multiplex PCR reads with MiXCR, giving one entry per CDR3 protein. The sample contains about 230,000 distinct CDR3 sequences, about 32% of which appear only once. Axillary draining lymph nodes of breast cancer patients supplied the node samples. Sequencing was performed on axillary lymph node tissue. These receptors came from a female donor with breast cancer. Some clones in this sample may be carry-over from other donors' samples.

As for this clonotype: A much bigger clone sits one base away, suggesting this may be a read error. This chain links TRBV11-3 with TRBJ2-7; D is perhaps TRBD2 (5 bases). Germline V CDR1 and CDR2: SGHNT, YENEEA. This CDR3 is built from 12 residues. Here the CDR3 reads CASSVTDYAQYF. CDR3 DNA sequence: TGTGCCAGCAGCGTCACAGACTACGCGCAGTACTTC.

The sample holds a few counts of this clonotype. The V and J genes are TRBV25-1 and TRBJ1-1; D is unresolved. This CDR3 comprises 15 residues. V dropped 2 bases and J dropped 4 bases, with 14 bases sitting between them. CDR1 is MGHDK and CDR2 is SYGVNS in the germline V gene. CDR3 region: CASSEMEGRSTEAFF. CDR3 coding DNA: TGTGCCAGCAGTGAAATGGAGGGAAGGTCCACTGAAGCTTTCTTT.

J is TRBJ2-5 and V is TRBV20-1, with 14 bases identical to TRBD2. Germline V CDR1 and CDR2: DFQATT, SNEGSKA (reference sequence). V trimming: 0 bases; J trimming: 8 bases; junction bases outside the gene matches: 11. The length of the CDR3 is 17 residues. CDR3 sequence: CSARDGRLAGGPRTQYF. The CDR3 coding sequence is TGCAGTGCTAGAGACGGTAGACTAGCGGGAGGGCCAAGAACCCAGTACTTC.

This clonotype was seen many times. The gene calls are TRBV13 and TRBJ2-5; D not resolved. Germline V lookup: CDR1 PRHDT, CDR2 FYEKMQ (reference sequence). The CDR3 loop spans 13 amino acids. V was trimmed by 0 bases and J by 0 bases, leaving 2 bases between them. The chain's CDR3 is CASSLGNQETQYF. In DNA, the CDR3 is TGTGCCAGCAGCTTAGGGAACCAAGAGACCCAGTACTTC.

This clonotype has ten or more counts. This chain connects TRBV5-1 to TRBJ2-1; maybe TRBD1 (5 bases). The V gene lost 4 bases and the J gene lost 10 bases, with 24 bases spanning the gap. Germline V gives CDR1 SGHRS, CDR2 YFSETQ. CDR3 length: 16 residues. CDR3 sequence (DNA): TGCGCCAGCAGCGGATCGTCTGGGGCCTTGGGTAAGGAGCAGTTCTTC. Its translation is CASSGSSGALGKEQFF.

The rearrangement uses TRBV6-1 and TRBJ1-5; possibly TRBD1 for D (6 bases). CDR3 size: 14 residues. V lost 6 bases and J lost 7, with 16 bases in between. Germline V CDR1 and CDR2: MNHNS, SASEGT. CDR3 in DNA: TGTGCCAGCAGAGAGGGACCGAGGGGGCAGCCCCAGCATTTT. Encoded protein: CASREGPRGQPQHF.

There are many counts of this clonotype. CDR3 DNA: TGTGCCAGCAGCCCCCGCGGGAGGCTCGAGCAGTACTTC. Residues: CASSPRGRLEQYF. The V gene is TRBV7-6, the J gene TRBJ2-7, with TRBD2 identical over 8 bases. The CDR3 sequence is 13 residues long. The J segment lost 6 bases and the V segment lost 5 bases, leaving 6 bases of the junction unmatched. Germline CDR1 is SGHVS and CDR2 is FNYEAQ. The whole variable domain, remainder taken from reference TRBV7-6 and TRBJ2-7, is GAGVSQSPRYKVTKRGQDVALRCDPISGHVSLYWYRQALGQGPEFLTYFNYEAQQDKSGLPNDRFSAERPEGSISTLTIQRTEQRDSAMYRCASSPRGRLEQYFGPGTRLTVT.

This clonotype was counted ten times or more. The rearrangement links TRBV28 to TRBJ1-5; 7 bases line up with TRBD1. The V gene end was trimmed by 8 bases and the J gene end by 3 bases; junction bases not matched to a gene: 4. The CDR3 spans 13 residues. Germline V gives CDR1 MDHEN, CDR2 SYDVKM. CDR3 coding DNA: TGTGCCAGCTCGGGACAGAACAATCAGCCCCAGCATTTT. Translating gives CASSGQNNQPQHF. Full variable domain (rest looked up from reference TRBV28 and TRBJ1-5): DVKVTQSSRYLVKRTGEKVFLECVQDMDHENMFWYRQDPGLGLRLIYFSYDVKMKEKGDIPEGYSVSREKKERFSLILESASTNQTSMYLCASSGQNNQPQHFGDGTRLSIL.

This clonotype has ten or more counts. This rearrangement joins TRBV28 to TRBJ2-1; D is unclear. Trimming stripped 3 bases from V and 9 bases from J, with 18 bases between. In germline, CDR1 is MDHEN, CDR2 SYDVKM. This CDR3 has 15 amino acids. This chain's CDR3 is CASSLWQVSSGEQFF. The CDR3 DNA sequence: TGTGCCAGCAGTTTGTGGCAGGTGTCTTCTGGTGAGCAGTTCTTC.

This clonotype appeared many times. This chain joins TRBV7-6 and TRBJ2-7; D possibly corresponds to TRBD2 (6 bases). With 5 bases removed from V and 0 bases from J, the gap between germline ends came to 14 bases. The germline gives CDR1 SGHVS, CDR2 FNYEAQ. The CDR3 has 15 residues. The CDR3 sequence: CASSAQGRPSYEQYF. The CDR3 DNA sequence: TGTGCCAGCAGCGCGCAAGGGAGGCCCTCCTACGAGCAGTACTTC.

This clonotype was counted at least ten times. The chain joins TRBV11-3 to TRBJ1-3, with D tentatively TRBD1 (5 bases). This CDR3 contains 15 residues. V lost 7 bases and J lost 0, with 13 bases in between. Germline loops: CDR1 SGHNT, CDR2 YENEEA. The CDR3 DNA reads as TGTGCCAGCACCGCCGGGGCCAGCTCTGGAAACACCATATATTTT. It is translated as CASTAGASSGNTIYF.

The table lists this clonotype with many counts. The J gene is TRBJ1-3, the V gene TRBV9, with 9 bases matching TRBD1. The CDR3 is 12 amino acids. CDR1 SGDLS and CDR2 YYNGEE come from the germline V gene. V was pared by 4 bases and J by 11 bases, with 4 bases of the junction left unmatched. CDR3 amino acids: CASSIRQGAIYF. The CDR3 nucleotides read TGTGCCAGCAGCATTAGACAGGGGGCCATATATTTT.

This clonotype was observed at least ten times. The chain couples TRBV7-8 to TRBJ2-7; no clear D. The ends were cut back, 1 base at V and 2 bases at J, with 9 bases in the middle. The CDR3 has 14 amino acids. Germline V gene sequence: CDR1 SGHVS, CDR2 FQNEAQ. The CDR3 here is CASSLVGLTYEQYF. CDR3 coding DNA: TGTGCCAGCAGCTTAGTCGGCCTTACCTACGAGCAGTACTTC.

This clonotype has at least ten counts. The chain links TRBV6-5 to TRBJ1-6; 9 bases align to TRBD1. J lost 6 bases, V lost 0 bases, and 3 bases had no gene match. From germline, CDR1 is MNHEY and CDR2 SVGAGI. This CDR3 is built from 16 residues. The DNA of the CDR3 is TGTGCCAGCAGTTACTCGAACAGGGGGCCTAATTCACCCCTCCACTTT. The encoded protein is CASSYSNRGPNSPLHF.

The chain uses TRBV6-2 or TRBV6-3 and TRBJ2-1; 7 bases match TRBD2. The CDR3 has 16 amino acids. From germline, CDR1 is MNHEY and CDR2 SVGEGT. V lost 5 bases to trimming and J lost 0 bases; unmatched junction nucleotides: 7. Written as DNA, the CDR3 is TGTGCCAGCAGTCACTTATGGACTAGCTCCTACAATGAGCAGTTCTTC. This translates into CASSHLWTSSYNEQFF.

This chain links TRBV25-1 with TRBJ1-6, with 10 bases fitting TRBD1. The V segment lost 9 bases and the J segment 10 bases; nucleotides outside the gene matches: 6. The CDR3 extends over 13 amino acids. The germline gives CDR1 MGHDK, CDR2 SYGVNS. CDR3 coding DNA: TGTGCCAGTAGACAGGGGGCAGGATCACCCCTCCACTTT. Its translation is CASRQGAGSPLHF.

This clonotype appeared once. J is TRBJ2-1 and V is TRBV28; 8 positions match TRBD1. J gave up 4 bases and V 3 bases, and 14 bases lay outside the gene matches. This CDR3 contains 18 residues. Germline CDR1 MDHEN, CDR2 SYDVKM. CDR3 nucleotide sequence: TGTGCCAGCAGTTTTAGTTATGCGGACAGGGAGGTGTACAATGAGCAGTTCTTC. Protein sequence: CASSFSYADREVYNEQFF.

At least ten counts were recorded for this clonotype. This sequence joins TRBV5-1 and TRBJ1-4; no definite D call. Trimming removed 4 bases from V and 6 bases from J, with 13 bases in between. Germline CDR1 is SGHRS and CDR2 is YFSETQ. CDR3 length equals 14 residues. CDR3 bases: TGCGCCAGCAGCCTCACCACGGTGGATGAAAAACTGTTTTTT. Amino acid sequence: CASSLTTVDEKLFF. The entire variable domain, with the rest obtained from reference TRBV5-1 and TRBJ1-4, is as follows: KAGVTQTPRYLIKTRGQQVTLSCSPISGHRSVSWYQQTPGQGLQFLFEYFSETQRNKGNFPGRFSGRQFSNSRSEMNVSTLELGDSALYLCASSLTTVDEKLFFGSGTQLSVL.

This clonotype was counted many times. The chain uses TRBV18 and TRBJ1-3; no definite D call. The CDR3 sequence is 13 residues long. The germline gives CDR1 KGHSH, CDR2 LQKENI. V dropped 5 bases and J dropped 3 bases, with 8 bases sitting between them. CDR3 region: CASSDLGGNTIYF. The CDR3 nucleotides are TGTGCCAGCTCAGATCTTGGTGGAAACACCATATATTTT.

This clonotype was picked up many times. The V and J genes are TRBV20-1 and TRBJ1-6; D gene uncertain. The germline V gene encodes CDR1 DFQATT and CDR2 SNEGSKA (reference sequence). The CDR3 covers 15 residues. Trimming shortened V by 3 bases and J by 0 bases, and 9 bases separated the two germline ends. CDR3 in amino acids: CSARNPSSYNSPLHF. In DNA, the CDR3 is TGCAGTGCTAGGAACCCCAGCTCCTATAATTCACCCCTCCACTTT.

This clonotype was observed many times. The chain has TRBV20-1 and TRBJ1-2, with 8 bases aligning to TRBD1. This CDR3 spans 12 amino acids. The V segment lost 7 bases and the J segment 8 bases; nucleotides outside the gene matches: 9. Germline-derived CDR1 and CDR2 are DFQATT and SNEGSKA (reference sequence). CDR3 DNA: TGCAGTGTCCTTGGACAGGGACGGGGCTACACCTTC. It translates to CSVLGQGRGYTF.